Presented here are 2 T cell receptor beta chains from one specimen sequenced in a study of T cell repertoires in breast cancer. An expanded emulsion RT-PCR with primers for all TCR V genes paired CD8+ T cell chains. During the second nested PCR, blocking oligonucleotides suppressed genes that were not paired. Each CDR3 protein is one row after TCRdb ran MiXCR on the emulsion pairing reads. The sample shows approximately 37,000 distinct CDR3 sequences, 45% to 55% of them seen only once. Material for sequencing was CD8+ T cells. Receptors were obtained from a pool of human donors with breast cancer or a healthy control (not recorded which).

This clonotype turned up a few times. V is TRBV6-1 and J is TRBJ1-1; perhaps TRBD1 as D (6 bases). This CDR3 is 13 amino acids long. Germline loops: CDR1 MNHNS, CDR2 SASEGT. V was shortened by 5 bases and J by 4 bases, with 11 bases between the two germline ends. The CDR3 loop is CASSTGQPTEAFF. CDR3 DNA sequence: TGTGCCAGCAGTACTGGACAGCCCACTGAAGCTTTCTTT.

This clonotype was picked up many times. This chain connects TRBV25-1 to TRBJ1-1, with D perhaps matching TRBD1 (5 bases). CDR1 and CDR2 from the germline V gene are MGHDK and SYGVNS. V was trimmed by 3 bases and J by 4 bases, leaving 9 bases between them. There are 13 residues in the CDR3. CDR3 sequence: CASSEGVGTEAFF. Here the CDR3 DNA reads TGTGCCAGCAGTGAGGGGGTGGGCACTGAAGCTTTCTTT.